A selection of T cell receptor beta chains follows, all from one sample in a study of blood T cells in healthy people across ages. TCRdb processed the 5' RACE reads anew with MiXCR; each CDR3 protein has one entry. This table has 700,000 or so distinct CDR3 sequences, around two fifths appearing once. Sample: blood. Receptors were obtained from an elderly man in good health. The CDR3 runs from the conserved cysteine through the conserved F or W. Each record gives: J gene, V gene, clone size, D gene, CDR3 protein, CDR3 DNA. D genes are given only for firm matches. Rows give clone size only sometimes, using once, few, many, or a class for an expanded clone.

TRBJ2-1 | TRBV4-2 | few | TRBD2 | CASSQGTSGGANEQFF | TGTGCCAGCAGCCAAGGGACTAGCGGGGGGGCTAATGAGCAGTTCTTC
TRBJ1-5 | TRBV10-3 | - | - | CAIRQYSNQPQHF | TGTGCCATCAGGCAGTATAGCAATCAGCCCCAGCATTTT
TRBJ1-1 | TRBV5-1 | - | TRBD1 | CASSPNPTGEAFF | TGCGCCAGCAGCCCCAACCCGACAGGGGAAGCTTTCTTT
TRBJ1-6 | TRBV5-1 | - | TRBD1 | CASSLDGQGNSPLHF | TGCGCCAGCAGCTTGGATGGACAGGGTAATTCACCCCTCCACTTT
TRBJ1-2 | TRBV20-1 | - | - | CSATLTGLISYTF | TGCAGTGCTACATTAACAGGGTTAATAAGCTACACCTTC
TRBJ2-1 | TRBV10-3 | - | TRBD1 | CAIRGGTGDRYNEQFF | TGTGCCATCAGGGGGGGGACAGGGGATCGGTACAATGAGCAGTTCTTC
TRBJ2-5 | TRBV4-2 | - | TRBD2 | CASSQDRAGGRKETQYF | TGTGCCAGCAGCCAAGATCGGGCGGGAGGTCGAAAAGAGACCCAGTACTTC
TRBJ2-3 | TRBV27 | - | TRBD2 | CASTGLASTDTQYF | TGTGCCAGCACGGGACTAGCGTCCACAGATACGCAGTATTTT
TRBJ2-7 | TRBV4-2 | - | TRBD1 | CASSQDANQGVPYEQYF | TGTGCCAGCAGCCAAGACGCGAATCAGGGGGTTCCCTACGAGCAGTACTTC
TRBJ2-1 | TRBV4-1 | - | TRBD2 | CASSQEGAGGGFNEQFF | TGCGCCAGCAGCCAAGAAGGAGCAGGCGGGGGATTTAATGAGCAGTTCTTC
TRBJ2-7 | TRBV6-2/TRBV6-3 | - | - | CASSYSRVLLEQYF | TGTGCCAGCAGTTACTCCAGGGTCCTCCTCGAGCAGTACTTC
TRBJ2-7 | TRBV6-2/TRBV6-3 | - | TRBD2 | CASSYSAGGPYEQYF | TGTGCCAGCAGTTACTCGGCGGGAGGGCCCTACGAGCAGTACTTC
TRBJ2-7 | TRBV4-2 | - | TRBD1 | CASSQAMTGGYEQYF | TGTGCCAGCAGCCAAGCGATGACAGGGGGCTACGAGCAGTACTTC
TRBJ2-3 | TRBV29-1 | many | TRBD1 | CSAGRSTGPDTQYF | TGCAGCGCCGGCCGGTCGACAGGGCCCGATACGCAGTATTTT
TRBJ1-1 | TRBV11-1 | once | TRBD1 | CASSFRQGPSEDTEAFF | TGTGCCAGCAGCTTCCGACAGGGTCCAAGTGAGGACACTGAAGCTTTCTTT
TRBJ2-3 | TRBV7-2 | few | TRBD2 | CASSLGTSGRWTSTDTQYF | TGTGCCAGCAGCTTGGGGACTAGCGGGAGGTGGACTAGCACAGATACGCAGTATTTT
TRBJ2-7 | TRBV7-2 | few | TRBD2 | CASSSQGGLAGVEQYF | TGTGCCAGCAGTTCCCAAGGTGGGCTAGCGGGAGTCGAGCAGTACTTC
TRBJ1-6 | TRBV5-1 | few | - | CASSLEEGLGNSPLHF | TGCGCCAGCAGCTTAGAAGAGGGGCTTGGTAATTCACCCCTCCACTTT
TRBJ2-5 | TRBV6-1 | - | TRBD2 | CASSEGLAGGRGTQYF | TGTGCCAGCAGTGAAGGCCTAGCGGGGGGCAGAGGGACCCAGTACTTC
TRBJ2-5 | TRBV4-3 | - | TRBD1 | CASSQSPQGTPGTQYF | TGCGCCAGCAGCCAAAGCCCACAGGGGACCCCCGGGACCCAGTACTTC
TRBJ1-5 | TRBV7-9 | - | - | CASSSTVNQPQHF | TGTGCCAGCAGCTCGACAGTCAACCAGCCCCAGCATTTT
TRBJ2-5 | TRBV4-2 | - | TRBD1 | CASSQGTATGGEETQYF | TGTGCCAGCAGCCAAGGAACAGCTACAGGGGGCGAAGAGACCCAGTACTTC
TRBJ2-7 | TRBV7-2 | - | TRBD2 | CASSLSGGARYDEQYF | TGTGCCAGCAGCTTAAGCGGGGGGGCCCGTTACGACGAGCAGTACTTC
TRBJ2-2 | TRBV11-2 | - | - | CASTIGSWSGGELFF | TGTGCCAGCACCATCGGGTCGTGGTCGGGCGGGGAGCTGTTTTTT
TRBJ2-7 | TRBV6-2/TRBV6-3 | - | - | CASSYEQPQAYEQYF | TGTGCCAGCAGTTACGAACAACCACAGGCCTACGAGCAGTACTTC
TRBJ2-7 | TRBV9 | - | TRBD1 | CASSVGATGLLEQYF | TGTGCCAGCAGCGTAGGGGCGACAGGGCTCCTCGAGCAGTACTTC
TRBJ1-2 | TRBV28 | - | - | CASGDGAVYYGYTF | TGTGCCAGCGGGGACGGAGCTGTGTACTATGGCTACACCTTC